What follows are 30 T cell receptor beta chains derived from one specimen sequenced in a study of T cells in localized non-small cell lung cancer. The method was immunoSEQ multiplex PCR; TCRdb's version includes in-frame clones alone and lacks a portion of them. The table has tens of thousands of clones, approximately 90% seen once; the top ten hold roughly 15%. The specimen comprised peripheral blood, sampled before any cancer treatment. The receptors come from a man between 40 and 70 years old with stage I squamous cell lung carcinoma.

The sample holds one count of this clone. This sequence joins TRBV28 and TRBJ1-1; 11 bases are a match to TRBD1. Trimming removed 5 bases from V and 4 bases from J; junction bases left unmatched: 6. The CDR3 has 15 amino acids. In germline, CDR1 is MDHEN, CDR2 SYDVKM. CDR3 residues: CASSTSGTGGTEAFF. The CDR3, as DNA: TGTGCCAGCAGTACCTCCGGGACAGGGGGCACTGAAGCTTTCTTT.

This sequence joins TRBV5-1 and TRBJ2-7; 7 positions agree with TRBD1. In germline, CDR1 is SGHRS, CDR2 YFSETQ. V gave up 0 bases and J gave up 5 bases; unmatched junction bases: 8. The CDR3 spans 15 residues. CDR3: CASSLERGPADEQYF. The CDR3 DNA follows: TGCGCCAGCAGCTTGGAGAGGGGGCCGGCCGACGAGCAGTACTTC.

V is TRBV18 and J is TRBJ1-4; TRBD1 matches 7 bases. Germline V gene data show CDR1 as KGHSH and CDR2 as LQKENI. The CDR3 spans 15 residues. Unmatched junction bases numbered 4, after V lost 3 bases and J lost 3 bases. CDR3 in amino acids: CASSPGTASNEKLFF. CDR3 coding DNA: TGTGCCAGCTCACCGGGGACAGCCTCTAATGAAAAACTGTTTTTT.

V gene TRBV2 combines with J gene TRBJ1-1, with D unclear. The CDR3 is 15 amino acids. The V and J ends lost 2 bases and 1 base respectively, with 11 bases between them. Germline V gives CDR1 SNHLY, CDR2 FYNNEI. The CDR3 nucleotides are TGTGCCAGCAGTGAAAGTCCCAGGACGAACACTGAAGCTTTCTTT. Its protein product is CASSESPRTNTEAFF.

This chain joins TRBV9 and TRBJ2-7; 8 bases fit TRBD2. The CDR3 length is 14 residues. The ends lost 4 bases at V and 7 bases at J; junction bases unmatched: 10. Per the germline V gene, CDR1 is SGDLS and CDR2 is YYNGEE. This CDR3 is CASSPGGTSGEQYF. The CDR3 coding sequence is TGTGCCAGCAGCCCGGGAGGGACATCGGGGGAGCAGTACTTC. Full variable domain (remainder filled in from reference TRBV9 and TRBJ2-7): DSGVTQTPKHLITATGQRVTLRCSPRSGDLSVYWYQQSLDQGLQFLIQYYNGEERAKGNILERFSAQQFPDLHSELNLSSLELGDSALYFCASSPGGTSGEQYFGPGTRLTVT.

V gene TRBV2 combines with J gene TRBJ1-4, with 9 bases aligning to TRBD1. There are 15 residues in the CDR3. Germline V lookup: CDR1 SNHLY, CDR2 FYNNEI. V gave up 2 bases and J gave up 5 bases; unmatched junction bases: 3. In DNA form, the CDR3 reads TGTGCCAGCAGTGAACAGGGACAGGGAAATGAAAAACTGTTTTTT. The encoded protein is CASSEQGQGNEKLFF.

The chain uses TRBV6-5 and TRBJ1-1; D not resolved. The ends were cut back, 4 bases at V and 5 bases at J, with 11 bases in the middle. Germline CDR1 reads MNHEY; CDR2 reads SVGAGI. The CDR3 runs 13 residues. The CDR3 sequence is CASSSFVVTEAFF. The CDR3 nucleotides read TGTGCCAGCAGTTCGTTCGTCGTTACTGAAGCTTTCTTT.

The V gene is TRBV6-1, the J gene TRBJ1-3; D is undetermined. From germline, CDR1 is MNHNS and CDR2 SASEGT. V lost 7 bases and J 1 base, leaving 11 bases between the germline ends. This CDR3 has 14 residues. Here the CDR3 reads CASNGRFSGNTIYF. For the CDR3, the DNA is TGTGCCAGCAATGGAAGATTTTCTGGAAACACCATATATTTT.

Here the CDR3 DNA reads TGTGCCAGCTCATCAATGATGGGTGGAGGCGGACTGAACTCTGGAAACACCATATATTTT. Translated: CASSSMMGGGGLNSGNTIYF. V usage is TRBV18 and J usage is TRBJ1-3; D gene unclear. CDR1 is KGHSH, CDR2 LQKENI, per germline. V shed 5 bases and J shed 0 bases, with 26 bases lying between them. The CDR3 is made up of 20 amino acids.

This chain links TRBV9 with TRBJ2-3; 7 positions match TRBD1. Trimming at V came to 3 bases and at J to 0 bases, leaving 4 bases not matched to a gene. The CDR3 has 15 residues. In germline, CDR1 is SGDLS, CDR2 YYNGEE. As DNA, the CDR3 is TGTGCCAGCAGCGCGAGGGGGCCGAGCACAGATACGCAGTATTTT. Translated: CASSARGPSTDTQYF.

The V call is TRBV10-3, the J call TRBJ1-2; no definite D call. The length of the CDR3 is 15 residues. Looked up from germline, CDR1 is ENHRY and CDR2 is SYGVKD. Trimming cost V 0 bases and J 0 bases, with 8 bases left between them. CDR3 coding DNA: TGTGCCATCAGTGAGTCCTCAACTACTAACTATGGCTACACCTTC. It yields the protein CAISESSTTNYGYTF.

The V call is TRBV14, the J call TRBJ2-4; D is unclear. V was cut by 4 bases and J by 0 bases, with 19 bases left in between. Germline CDR1 is SGHDN and CDR2 is FVKESK. The CDR3 is made up of 18 amino acids. The CDR3 region has the DNA TGTGCCAGCAGCCCTAGGGCCCGCGGAGCTCTAGCCAAAAACATTCAGTACTTC. Translating gives CASSPRARGALAKNIQYF. Combining the CDR3 with reference TRBV14 and TRBJ2-4 gives the whole variable domain EAGVTQFPSHSVIEKGQTVTLRCDPISGHDNLYWYRRVMGKEIKFLLHFVKESKQDESGMPNNRFLAERTGGTYSTLKVQPAELEDSGVYFCASSPRARGALAKNIQYFGAGTRLSVL.

V gene TRBV18 combines with J gene TRBJ1-2; D perhaps matches TRBD1 (5 bases). From germline, CDR1 is KGHSH and CDR2 LQKENI. The CDR3 runs to 17 residues. Trimming removed 4 bases from V and 6 bases from J, with 24 bases in between. The CDR3 loop reads CASSLGTKTTREDGYTF. CDR3 sequence (DNA): TGTGCCAGCTCACTCGGGACCAAGACTACCCGTGAGGATGGCTACACCTTC.

The rearrangement links TRBV9 to TRBJ1-5; 8 bases are a match to TRBD1. V dropped 0 bases and J dropped 6; count of bases not matched to a gene: 8. The CDR3 extends over 16 amino acids. Germline V lookup: CDR1 SGDLS, CDR2 YYNGEE. The chain's CDR3 is CASSVGRGQGGQPQHF. The CDR3 nucleotides are TGTGCCAGCAGCGTAGGCCGCGGACAGGGTGGTCAGCCCCAGCATTTT.

The chain combines TRBV7-9 with TRBJ2-1; 12 bases are a match to TRBD2. This CDR3 contains 14 residues. The ends lost 7 bases at V and 7 bases at J; junction bases unmatched: 5. Germline CDR1 reads SEHNR; CDR2 reads FQNEAQ (reference sequence). The CDR3 region is CASTASGGANEQFF. The DNA for the CDR3 is TGTGCCAGCACGGCTAGCGGGGGGGCAAATGAGCAGTTCTTC.

This chain joins TRBV19 and TRBJ2-1; TRBD1 agrees at 7 bases. Looked up from germline, CDR1 is LNHDA and CDR2 is SQIVND (reference sequence). V was pared by 3 bases and J by 10 bases, with 9 bases of the junction left unmatched. The CDR3 sequence is 14 residues long. For the CDR3, the DNA is TGTGCCAGTAGTATGAGCCGAGGGGGCCTCGAGCAGTTCTTC. Translated, it gives CASSMSRGGLEQFF.

This sequence joins TRBV4-3 and TRBJ1-2, with D hard to call. Germline CDR1 and CDR2: LGHNA and YSLEER. The V gene lost 0 bases and the J gene lost 8 bases, with 13 bases spanning the gap. The CDR3 has 14 residues. The CDR3 DNA follows: TGCGCCAGCAGCCAAGATTACCGAGCTAAGGGCTACACCTTC. Protein sequence: CASSQDYRAKGYTF.

The chain combines TRBV9 with TRBJ1-6, with D perhaps matching TRBD1 (5 bases). V dropped 4 bases and J dropped 5 bases, with 22 bases sitting between them. CDR1 and CDR2 from the germline V gene are SGDLS and YYNGEE. The CDR3 is 18 residues long. CDR3 in DNA: TGTGCCAGCAGCCCCGATGGCGGACAAAGTATTCATAATTCACCCCTCCACTTT. Amino acids: CASSPDGGQSIHNSPLHF.

V gene TRBV28 combines with J gene TRBJ2-1, with 8 bases fitting TRBD2. Trimming cost V 6 bases and J 0 bases; bases outside gene matches: 10. This CDR3 is 17 amino acids long. Per the germline V gene, CDR1 is MDHEN and CDR2 is SYDVKM. This chain's CDR3 is CASRNGRGGSSYNEQFF. CDR3 coding DNA: TGTGCCAGCAGAAATGGGCGCGGGGGGAGCTCCTACAATGAGCAGTTCTTC.

The chain employs TRBV28 and TRBJ1-2; 7 bases match TRBD1. CDR1 is MDHEN, CDR2 SYDVKM, per germline. The V and J ends lost 8 bases and 7 bases, in that order; junction bases with no gene match: 10. This CDR3 is 13 amino acids long. The CDR3 spells CASLTTGSGGYTF. The CDR3 coding sequence is TGTGCCAGCTTAACGACAGGGTCCGGTGGCTACACCTTC.

The chain couples TRBV4-2 to TRBJ1-6; D unclear. Trimming removed 0 bases from V and 0 bases from J, with 9 bases in between. This CDR3 has 17 residues. Germline CDR1 and CDR2: LGHNA and YNFKEQ. The CDR3 DNA reads as TGTGCCAGCAGCCAAGAGGGCAGCAGCTCCTATAATTCACCCCTCCACTTT. Translating it yields CASSQEGSSSYNSPLHF.

The gene calls are TRBV14 and TRBJ1-1; the D is unclear. V was clipped by 5 bases and J by 1 base, with 14 bases between them. The CDR3 runs to 15 residues. Germline V gene sequence: CDR1 SGHDN, CDR2 FVKESK. The CDR3 loop reads CASSFDRIRNTEAFF. DNA for the CDR3: TGTGCCAGCAGCTTTGACCGCATCCGGAACACTGAAGCTTTCTTT.

This clone was detected only once. CDR3 sequence (DNA): TGTGCCAGCAGCTTATCTGAGGGCTATGGCTACACCTTC. It specifies CASSLSEGYGYTF. The chain employs TRBV7-3 and TRBJ1-2; D uncertain. Germline CDR1 and CDR2: SGHTA and FQGTGA. The length of the CDR3 is 13 residues. Trimming left V 2 bases short and J 4 bases short, with 8 bases between.

The rearrangement uses TRBV7-2 and TRBJ2-7; 12 bases agree with TRBD2. CDR3 length equals 17 residues. J was trimmed by 0 bases and V by 1 base; bases with no gene match: 4. Per germline, CDR1 SGHTA and CDR2 FQGNSA. CDR3 residues: CASSLDRLAGVSYEQYF. CDR3 nucleotide sequence: TGTGCCAGCAGCTTAGATAGACTAGCGGGGGTCTCCTACGAGCAGTACTTC. Combining the CDR3 with reference TRBV7-2 and TRBJ2-7 gives the whole variable domain GAGVSQSPSNKVTEKGKDVELRCDPISGHTALYWYRQSLGQGLEFLIYFQGNSAPDKSGLPSDRFSAERTGGSVSTLTIQRTQQEDSAVYLCASSLDRLAGVSYEQYFGPGTRLTVT.

V usage is TRBV27 and J usage is TRBJ1-6; D may be TRBD1 (5 bases). The V gene lost 1 base and the J gene lost 8 bases, with 12 bases spanning the gap. From germline, CDR1 is MNHEY and CDR2 SMNVEV (reference sequence). The CDR3 is 15 residues long. CDR3 coding DNA: TGTGCCAGCAGTTTATTCCAGGGTTCGTATTCACCCCTCCACTTT. Amino acids: CASSLFQGSYSPLHF.

V and J are TRBV5-8 and TRBJ2-1, with 13 bases fitting TRBD2. CDR1 and CDR2 (germline): SGHTS, YDEGEE. The V gene end was trimmed by 3 bases and the J gene end by 9 bases; junction bases not matched to a gene: 9. This CDR3 comprises 16 residues. In DNA, the CDR3 is TGTGCCAGCAGCTCCCCGGGACTAGCGGGGAAGAGTGAGCAGTTCTTC. It yields the protein CASSSPGLAGKSEQFF.

V gene TRBV7-2 combines with J gene TRBJ2-2; tentative D call: TRBD2 (6 bases). The CDR3 runs 15 residues. The V end lost 1 base, the J end lost 6 bases, and 12 bases lay between the germline ends. The V gene's germline CDR1 is SGHTA and CDR2 FQGNSA. CDR3 sequence reads: CASSLDFTSSGELFF. The CDR3 nucleotides read TGTGCCAGCAGCTTAGATTTCACTAGCTCCGGGGAGCTGTTTTTT.

This chain joins TRBV11-2 and TRBJ2-6; 8 nucleotides align to TRBD1. CDR1 is SGHAT and CDR2 is FQNNGV in the germline V gene. The CDR3 runs 17 residues. The V and J ends lost 5 bases and 4 bases, in that order; junction bases with no gene match: 10. CDR3: CASSRQGSRTGANVLTF. In nucleotides, the CDR3 is TGTGCCAGCAGCAGACAGGGGTCACGCACCGGGGCCAACGTCCTGACTTTC.

This sequence joins TRBV2 and TRBJ2-1; no definite D call. The CDR3 loop spans 12 amino acids. V lost 8 bases, J lost 4 bases, and 9 bases lay in between. In germline, CDR1 is SNHLY, CDR2 FYNNEI. The CDR3: CASRQAYNEQFF. DNA of the CDR3: TGTGCCAGCCGCCAGGCGTACAATGAGCAGTTCTTC.

This sequence joins TRBV28 and TRBJ2-7, with a weak D call TRBD1 (6 bases). Between the trimmed V and J ends, which lost 6 bases and 4 bases, there was a span of 10 bases. The CDR3 is made up of 12 amino acids. Germline V gives CDR1 MDHEN, CDR2 SYDVKM. The CDR3 is CASRTRGYEQYF. The DNA for the CDR3 is TGTGCCAGCAGGACGAGGGGGTACGAGCAGTACTTC.